One TCR beta chain is described in this entry. This entry belongs to a study of blood T cell repertoires in COVID-19. All enrollees were about 18 to 89 years old and from about 24 US areas. Self-reported history from a screening survey and questionnaire set each donor's cohort. Recovery meant two consecutive negative NP/OP PCR tests, professional clearance, or resolved symptoms. Repertoires were generated with immunoSEQ multiplex PCR, while TCRdb's copy carries only in-frame clones and drops some. The profile covers a few hundred thousand clones, with roughly 90% appearing a single time and less than 2% taken by the ten largest. The material sequenced was PBMCs or T cells enriched from blood (not recorded which). This TCR was sampled from a woman aged 30 to 39 who had recovered from COVID-19.

The CDR3 region is CASSTSREQFF. CDR3 DNA sequence: TGTGCCAGCAGTACTAGTCGGGAGCAGTTCTTC. The chain has TRBV25-1 and TRBJ2-1, with D tentatively TRBD2 (5 bases). CDR1 is MGHDK and CDR2 is SYGVNS in the germline V gene. This CDR3 is 11 amino acids long. The germline V and J ends were trimmed by 5 bases and 10 bases, with 9 bases remaining between them.